These T cell receptor beta chains were read from a single sample in a study of blood T cell repertoires in COVID-19. The repertoire was sequenced with immunoSEQ multiplex PCR; TCRdb's copy has only in-frame clones and lacks some. The sample comprises roughly 130,000 clones, about 88% of which are singletons, and around 2.3% rests with the top ten. The sample consisted of PBMCs or T cells enriched from blood (not recorded which). These receptors all come from a woman aged 45-65 years who had recovered from COVID-19. Each CDR3 is given with its conserved first and last residue. The order of the fields is V gene, clone size, J gene, D gene, CDR3 DNA, CDR3 protein. D genes are given only for firm matches. Clone sizes are given selectively: once, few, many, or a class where the clone is expanded.

>TRBV21-1|.|TRBJ2-7|.
TGTGCCAGCAGCCACCACGAAGACCTAGTTGTCCACGAGCAGTACTTC
CASSHHEDLVVHEQYF
>TRBV9|.|TRBJ1-1|.
TGTGCCAGCAGCGCAGGGTTTTTGGGCACTGAAGCTTTCTTT
CASSAGFLGTEAFF
>TRBV10-2|.|TRBJ1-3|TRBD1
TGCGCCAGCAGATGGACAGGGGAGACTGGAAACACCATATATTTT
CASRWTGETGNTIYF
>TRBV7-3|.|TRBJ2-1|TRBD2
TGTGCCAGCAGCCTCCAGCGGGAACTTGAGCAGTTCTTC
CASSLQRELEQFF
>TRBV3-1/TRBV3-2|.|TRBJ2-3|.
TGTGCCAGCAGCCCCTATTCAGATACGCAGTATTTT
CASSPYSDTQYF
>TRBV2|.|TRBJ2-5|.
TGTGCCAGCAATTCAGAAGTTGGGGCAGAGACCCAGTACTTC
CASNSEVGAETQYF
>TRBV29-1|.|TRBJ1-2|TRBD1
TGCAGCGTTGCGGGGACAGGGATGGGGCATGGCTACACCTTC
CSVAGTGMGHGYTF
>TRBV18|.|TRBJ1-6|TRBD1
TGTGCCAGCTCACCGACCGGGACAGATAATTCACCCCTCCACTTT
CASSPTGTDNSPLHF
>TRBV2|.|TRBJ2-1|.
TGTGCCAGCAGCGACCTAGGCCACGGTGAGCAGTTCTTC
CASSDLGHGEQFF
>TRBV11-3|few|TRBJ1-6|TRBD1
TGTGCCAGCAGCTACGGGACAGTTAATTCACCCCTCCACTTT
CASSYGTVNSPLHF
>TRBV25-1|.|TRBJ1-3|.
TGTGCCAGCAGTGAATCCGCCAGGCCGACAACTGGAAACACCATATATTTT
CASSESARPTTGNTIYF
>TRBV30|.|TRBJ2-3|.
TGTGCCTGGAGTGTGGCCGGGACAGATACGCAGTATTTT
CAWSVAGTDTQYF
>TRBV27|.|TRBJ2-7|.
TGTGCCAGCAGGAGACAGACAAACGAGCAGTACTTC
CASRRQTNEQYF
>TRBV7-8|.|TRBJ1-2|.
TGTGCCAGCAGCTTATCCTACGTGGGGGACACCTACTTCTATGGCTACACCTTC
CASSLSYVGDTYFYGYTF
>TRBV27|.|TRBJ2-1|TRBD2
TGTGCCAGCAGTCCAATGGGACTAGCGGGGACATCTGCCTACAATGAGCAGTTCTTC
CASSPMGLAGTSAYNEQFF
>TRBV4-3|.|TRBJ2-2|.
TGCGCCAGCAGCCAAGATTTGCGGGGCTTCACATCCACCGGGGAGCTGTTTTTT
CASSQDLRGFTSTGELFF
>TRBV5-1|.|TRBJ2-7|.
TGCGCCAGCAGCCCATCGGGGGGCACCTACGAGCAGTACTTC
CASSPSGGTYEQYF
>TRBV12-3/TRBV12-4|.|TRBJ2-2|.
TGTGCCAGCAGTTACACGAACACCGGGGAGCTGTTTTTT
CASSYTNTGELFF
>TRBV19|few|TRBJ2-5|TRBD2
TGTGCCAGTAGTATTAACCTAGCGGAAGAGACCCAGTACTTC
CASSINLAEETQYF
>TRBV24-1|.|TRBJ1-3|.
TGTGCCACCAGTGAAGGGGCTCCTGGAAACACCATATATTTT
CATSEGAPGNTIYF
>TRBV19|.|TRBJ1-4|TRBD1
TGTGCCAGTAGTATAAGGGGGACAGGCCCCGAAAAACTGTTTTTT
CASSIRGTGPEKLFF
>TRBV19|.|TRBJ2-1|TRBD1
TGTGCCAGTAGTTGGGAACAGGGGGGAGAGTTGAATGAGCAGTTCTTC
CASSWEQGGELNEQFF
>TRBV6-5|.|TRBJ1-5|TRBD1
TGTGCCAGCAGTCGCCGACAGGGAGATCAGCCCCAGCATTTT
CASSRRQGDQPQHF
>TRBV12-3/TRBV12-4|.|TRBJ1-2|TRBD1
TGTGCCAGCAGTTCCGAGACAGGGTTTGGCTACACCTTC
CASSSETGFGYTF
>TRBV5-1|.|TRBJ2-1|TRBD2
TGCGCCAGCAGCTTTAGCCTAGCGGGGGGGCGCGATGAGCAGTTCTTC
CASSFSLAGGRDEQFF
>TRBV7-2|.|TRBJ2-5|.
TGTGCCAGCAGCTTAGACTCCCGGGAGACCCAGTACTTC
CASSLDSRETQYF
>TRBV9|.|TRBJ2-3|.
TGTGCCAGCAGCGTCATCAGGGCCGGGACAGATACGCAGTATTTT
CASSVIRAGTDTQYF
>TRBV5-4|.|TRBJ1-1|.
TGTGCCAGCAGCTCCAGGGTACGACGGGACACTGAAGCTTTCTTT
CASSSRVRRDTEAFF
>TRBV5-6|.|TRBJ1-2|TRBD1
TGTGCCAGCAGCCTACTGGGACAGGGGGACTATGGCTACACCTTC
CASSLLGQGDYGYTF
>TRBV12-3/TRBV12-4|.|TRBJ2-1|.
TGTGCCAGCAGTTTGATAACGGCGGGAGAGCAGTTCTTC
CASSLITAGEQFF
>TRBV9|.|TRBJ2-1|.
TGTGCCAGCAGCGCGAGCAACAGGGATGAGCAGTTCTTC
CASSASNRDEQFF
>TRBV7-8|.|TRBJ2-3|.
TGTGCCAGCAGCTTAGGCGGCCCCGGTGATACGCAGTATTTT
CASSLGGPGDTQYF
>TRBV5-1|.|TRBJ2-7|TRBD1
TGCGCCAGCAGCTTCAGGGGGCCCAACTCCTACGAGCAGTACTTC
CASSFRGPNSYEQYF
>TRBV3-1/TRBV3-2|.|TRBJ1-1|.
TGTGCCAGCAGCCAAGCGGGGTTCGGTGAAGCTTTCTTT
CASSQAGFGEAFF
>TRBV5-4|.|TRBJ1-4|.
TGTGCCAGCAGCTTACGCTGGGGGCAGGATGAAAAACTGTTTTTT
CASSLRWGQDEKLFF
>TRBV14|.|TRBJ2-5|.
TGTGCCAGCAGCCAAGCCCCCAGGGGCCGCCAAGAGACCCAGTACTTC
CASSQAPRGRQETQYF
>TRBV7-3|.|TRBJ2-7|TRBD1
TGTGCCAGCAGCTTAACAGGGACAGGTTCCTACGAGCAGTACTTC
CASSLTGTGSYEQYF
>TRBV5-6|.|TRBJ2-7|.
TGTGCCAGCAGCTTCCGACAGACCGGATTCTACGAGCAGTACTTC
CASSFRQTGFYEQYF
>TRBV7-9|.|TRBJ2-7|.
TGTGCCAGCAGCTTAGCCAATGAGTACGAGCAGTACTTC
CASSLANEYEQYF
>TRBV27|few|TRBJ1-2|.
TGTGCCAGCACGGGTGGAGGCTCTCTGAACTATGGCTACACCTTC
CASTGGGSLNYGYTF
>TRBV7-9|.|TRBJ1-4|.
TGTGCCAGCAGCTTAGGGGGCAAGGATAATGAAAAACTGTTTTTT
CASSLGGKDNEKLFF
>TRBV10-3|few|TRBJ2-2|TRBD1
TGTGCCATGGGACAGCTCCCGAACACCGGGGAGCTGTTTTTT
CAMGQLPNTGELFF
>TRBV5-1|once|TRBJ2-3|TRBD1
TGCGCCAGCAGCTCGGTGGGGGACAGCGAAAGCACAGATACGCAGTATTTT
CASSSVGDSESTDTQYF
>TRBV7-8|.|TRBJ1-1|.
TGTGCCAGCAGCCCCCAACGTGGGGGGAGGAACACTGAAGCTTTCTTT
CASSPQRGGRNTEAFF
>TRBV9|.|TRBJ1-3|.
TGTGCCAGCAGCGTAGAGATCAGAGGCAGGGAAGGAAACACCATATATTTT
CASSVEIRGREGNTIYF
>TRBV30|once|TRBJ1-1|TRBD1
TGTGCCTGGAGCCTTAGACAGGGGATGAACACTGAAGCTTTCTTT
CAWSLRQGMNTEAFF
>TRBV6-6|.|TRBJ1-4|.
TGTGCCAGCAGTTATAGACAGGTGAATGAAAAACTGTTTTTT
CASSYRQVNEKLFF
>TRBV19|.|TRBJ1-1|.
TGTGCCAGTAGGAGGGACACCCGGACTGAAGCTTTCTTT
CASRRDTRTEAFF
>TRBV19|.|TRBJ1-2|TRBD1
TGTGCCAGTAGAGGACAGGGGATCGGCTATGGCTACACCTTC
CASRGQGIGYGYTF
>TRBV2|.|TRBJ1-1|.
TGTGCCAGCAAAAAACTGGACAGCCTATTAAACACTGAAGCTTTCTTT
CASKKLDSLLNTEAFF
>TRBV18|once|TRBJ2-7|.
TGTGCCAGCTCAGCGACAGGTTCCTACGAGCAGTACTTC
CASSATGSYEQYF
>TRBV6-5|once|TRBJ1-2|TRBD1
TGTGCCAGCAATCCAGGACAGGGGGTTAATGGCTACACCTTC
CASNPGQGVNGYTF
>TRBV27|.|TRBJ2-3|TRBD2
TGTGCCAGCCGCGGGGGGAGGGCAGATACGCAGTATTTT
CASRGGRADTQYF
>TRBV9|.|TRBJ1-1|.
TGTGCCAGCAGCGTAGCCATGAACACTGAAGCTTTCTTT
CASSVAMNTEAFF